This entry lists 8 T cell receptor beta chains sequenced from one sample in a study of technical replicates of blood from a few donors. The table came from immunoSEQ multiplex PCR; TCRdb's copy has only in-frame clones and leaves some out. The table records some 56,000 clones, nearly 95% of them present only once. The sample consisted of PBMCs. Every receptor here comes from a human donor in good health. Some clones in this sample may be carry-over from other donors' samples.

This chain links TRBV7-3 with TRBJ2-2, with TRBD1 identical over 9 bases. The trim removed 5 bases at V and 8 bases at J, leaving 3 bases unmatched. Germline CDR1 is SGHTA and CDR2 is FQGTGA. The CDR3 spans 13 residues. The CDR3 reads CASSPTGGGELFF. The CDR3 DNA follows: TGTGCCAGCAGCCCGACAGGGGGAGGGGAGCTGTTTTTT.

The chain uses TRBV9 and TRBJ2-1; 8 bases line up with TRBD1. This CDR3 spans 18 amino acids. The J segment lost 5 bases and the V segment lost 3 bases, leaving 16 bases of the junction unmatched. Germline CDR1 SGDLS, CDR2 YYNGEE. In DNA, the CDR3 is TGTGCCAGCAGCGGACCCGATCAGCTTGGGACAGGCAACAATGAGCAGTTCTTC. It encodes CASSGPDQLGTGNNEQFF.

This rearrangement joins TRBV2 to TRBJ1-5, with D perhaps TRBD1 (5 bases). CDR1 is SNHLY and CDR2 is FYNNEI in the germline V gene. V lost 7 bases and J 3 bases, leaving 22 bases between the germline ends. The CDR3 runs 17 residues. CDR3 in amino acids: CASNPSLVRGLNQPQHF. The CDR3 DNA reads as TGTGCCAGCAACCCCTCTCTGGTTAGGGGCCTCAATCAGCCCCAGCATTTT.

The chain employs TRBV5-6 and TRBJ2-5; 8 bases align to TRBD1. Looked up from germline, CDR1 is SGHDT and CDR2 is YYEEEE. There are 16 residues in the CDR3. With 2 bases clipped from V and 4 bases from J, the junction kept 10 bases outside the gene matches. The CDR3 bases are TGTGCCAGCAGCTTTGGACAGGGAATTTGGGGAGAGACCCAGTACTTC. Translation: CASSFGQGIWGETQYF.

This clone was seen a single time. In DNA, the CDR3 is TGTGCCACCAGCAGAATCTCTAGCGCCGAAGAGACCCAGTACTTC. This gives the protein CATSRISSAEETQYF. This rearrangement joins TRBV15 to TRBJ2-5; D is possibly TRBD2 (6 bases). V shed 2 bases and J shed 3 bases, with 13 bases lying between them. The CDR3 contains 15 residues. CDR1 is LNHNV and CDR2 is YYDKDF in the germline V gene (reference sequence).

This chain connects TRBV7-8 to TRBJ2-2; 9 nucleotides match TRBD2. V lost 1 base to trimming and J lost 6 bases; unmatched junction nucleotides: 6. This CDR3 has 16 amino acids. Germline values: CDR1 SGHVS, CDR2 FQNEAQ. The CDR3 DNA sequence: TGTGCCAGCAGCTTAGTGGCGGGAGGGTTGGCCGGGGAGCTGTTTTTT. Protein: CASSLVAGGLAGELFF.

The chain joins TRBV6-1 to TRBJ2-7; 9 bases match TRBD2. CDR1 MNHNS and CDR2 SASEGT come from the germline V gene. V dropped 1 base and J dropped 2; count of bases not matched to a gene: 6. The CDR3 runs to 16 residues. CDR3: CASSEGVAGATYEQYF. CDR3 sequence (DNA): TGTGCCAGCAGTGAAGGGGTAGCGGGGGCAACCTACGAGCAGTACTTC.

The chain employs TRBV6-5 and TRBJ2-5, with 7 bases matching TRBD1. With 4 bases clipped from V and 2 bases from J, the junction kept 7 bases outside the gene matches. The CDR3 has 15 amino acids. CDR1 and CDR2 (germline): MNHEY, SVGAGI. As DNA, the CDR3 is TGTGCCAGCAGTTCCACCGGGACAGCACAAGAGACCCAGTACTTC. Translated, it gives CASSSTGTAQETQYF.